The source of this TCR beta chain is a study of T cell responses to AZD1222 COVID-19 vaccine. Study-level results: Distributed over spike, vaccine-associated CD4 TCRs predominated at 160-218 and 743-854. Seropositive status at baseline applied to only 5 or 6 AZD1222 recipients.

Germline assignment: CDR1 SNHLY and CDR2 FYNNEI. The CDR3 contains 13 residues. The ends were cut back, 6 bases at V and 3 bases at J, with 9 bases in the middle. As for this clone: Antigen: not known.

Assay used: immunoSEQ multiplex PCR; TCRdb lists only in-frame clones, some missing. This table holds 95,000 to 150,000 clones, around 91% found once. The chain links TRBV2 to TRBJ1-5; D is perhaps TRBD1 (6 bases). The receptor was derived from an adult in good health. The sample in question was peripheral blood, obtained on day 0 of AZD1222 vaccination. As DNA, the CDR3 is TGTGCCAGCAGATCAGGGGTCAATCAGCCCCAGCATTTT. Its translation: CASRSGVNQPQHF.